The next 28 T cell receptor beta chains were all read from a single sample in a study of blood T cell repertoires in COVID-19. Sequencing was performed with immunoSEQ multiplex PCR; in TCRdb, only in-frame clones are kept and a portion is missing. This table has under 150,000 clones, 90% appearing once. Sample: peripheral blood. The receptors were gathered from a woman between 50 and 59 years old with acute or convalescent COVID-19.

V is TRBV5-1 and J is TRBJ2-4, with 8 bases fitting TRBD1. Trimming at V came to 2 bases and at J to 8 bases, leaving 3 bases not matched to a gene. The CDR3 runs to 13 residues. CDR1 is SGHRS and CDR2 is YFSETQ in the germline V gene. In DNA, the CDR3 is TGCGCCAGCAGCTTCCAGGGGGCGGACATTCAGTACTTC. As protein: CASSFQGADIQYF.

The chain combines TRBV30 with TRBJ2-5; 8 bases align to TRBD2. CDR1 is GTSNPN and CDR2 is SVGIG in the germline V gene (reference sequence). V trimming: 2 bases; J trimming: 5 bases; junction bases outside the gene matches: 10. This CDR3 spans 15 amino acids. The CDR3 nucleotides read TGTGCCTGGAGTCGACGGGAGGGGGGTCGGGAGACCCAGTACTTC. Translated, it gives CAWSRREGGRETQYF.

The V and J genes are TRBV10-1 and TRBJ2-3, with TRBD2 identical over 9 bases. The CDR3 has 15 amino acids. V shed 8 bases and J 1 base; nucleotides not matched to a gene: 7. Germline values: CDR1 WNHNN, CDR2 SYGVQD (reference sequence). CDR3: CASWTSDRGTDTQYF. In nucleotides, the CDR3 is TGCGCCAGCTGGACTAGCGATCGGGGCACAGATACGCAGTATTTT.

This sequence joins TRBV30 and TRBJ2-6; TRBD1 is a possible D gene (6 bases). The CDR3 length is 13 residues. V lost 8 bases and J lost 4, with 12 bases in between. Germline CDR1 reads GTSNPN; CDR2 reads SVGIG (reference sequence). For the CDR3, the DNA is TGTGCCGGCACAGGGACCGGGGCCAACGTCCTGACTTTC. Protein product: CAGTGTGANVLTF.

The rearrangement joins TRBV5-4 to TRBJ2-3, with unresolved D. CDR3 length equals 16 residues. The germline CDR1 and CDR2 sequences are SGHNT and YYREEE (reference sequence). V was trimmed by 4 bases and J by 1 base, leaving 16 bases between them. CDR3 nucleotide sequence: TGTGCCAGCAGCCCCACTCGGTTGAGAGGCACAGATACGCAGTATTTT. Translated, it gives CASSPTRLRGTDTQYF.

The rearrangement uses TRBV7-2 and TRBJ2-1; TRBD2 agrees at 7 bases. The V gene's germline CDR1 is SGHTA and CDR2 FQGNSA. V dropped 3 bases and J dropped 6; count of bases not matched to a gene: 8. The CDR3 sequence is 15 residues long. The CDR3 DNA is TGTGCCAGCAGCTTCGGGGGAGGGCCTGGCAATGAGCAGTTCTTC. It encodes CASSFGGGPGNEQFF.

A single count supports this clone. This rearrangement joins TRBV7-2 to TRBJ2-3; weak D call: TRBD1 (6 bases). Between the trimmed V and J ends, which lost 6 bases and 6 bases, there was a span of 13 bases. Germline CDR1 is SGHTA and CDR2 is FQGNSA. The CDR3 consists of 13 residues. CDR3 nucleotides: TGTGCCAGCAGGCCCACAGGGACGGATACGCAGTATTTT. Protein: CASRPTGTDTQYF. Drawing the rest from reference TRBV7-2 and TRBJ2-3, the complete variable domain is GAGVSQSPSNKVTEKGKDVELRCDPISGHTALYWYRQSLGQGLEFLIYFQGNSAPDKSGLPSDRFSAERTGGSVSTLTIQRTQQEDSAVYLCASRPTGTDTQYFGPGTRLTVL.

The chain recombines TRBV9 with TRBJ1-3, with 7 bases identical to TRBD1. The CDR3 runs 13 residues. V lost 6 bases, J lost 0 bases, and 0 bases stayed unmatched. CDR1 and CDR2 (germline): SGDLS, YYNGEE. The CDR3 region has the DNA TGTGCCAGCAACAGGGGCTCTGGAAACACCATATATTTT. Translation gives CASNRGSGNTIYF. Based on the CDR3 plus reference TRBV9 and TRBJ1-3, the full variable domain is DSGVTQTPKHLITATGQRVTLRCSPRSGDLSVYWYQQSLDQGLQFLIQYYNGEERAKGNILERFSAQQFPDLHSELNLSSLELGDSALYFCASNRGSGNTIYFGEGSWLTVV.

The chain employs TRBV30 and TRBJ2-2, with TRBD1 identical over 8 bases. The CDR3 spans 15 residues. V lost 8 bases to trimming and J lost 4 bases; unmatched junction nucleotides: 12. Germline V gene sequence: CDR1 GTSNPN, CDR2 SVGIG (reference sequence). The chain's CDR3 is CAHLAGTGSTGELFF. The CDR3 DNA sequence: TGTGCCCACCTCGCGGGGACAGGTAGCACCGGGGAGCTGTTTTTT.

This clone has a single count. The chain combines TRBV19 with TRBJ2-1; TRBD1 aligns across 9 bases. This CDR3 is built from 15 residues. In germline, CDR1 is LNHDA, CDR2 SQIVND (reference sequence). Trimming cost V 8 bases and J 6 bases; bases outside gene matches: 11. CDR3 region: CASDPGQGFVNEQFF. The CDR3 DNA follows: TGTGCCAGTGACCCGGGACAGGGTTTTGTCAATGAGCAGTTCTTC.

The sample holds a few counts of this clone. The gene calls are TRBV6-5 and TRBJ1-2; 8 bases map to TRBD1. Germline V gives CDR1 MNHEY, CDR2 SVGAGI. The length of the CDR3 is 14 residues. V lost 0 bases, J lost 8 bases, and 5 bases stayed unmatched. CDR3 protein: CASSYSGRGHGYTF. CDR3 DNA: TGTGCCAGCAGTTACTCGGGCAGGGGGCACGGCTACACCTTC.

This rearrangement joins TRBV12-3 or TRBV12-4 to TRBJ1-3, with TRBD1 matching 10 bases. The CDR3 is 13 residues long. V was clipped by 7 bases and J by 7 bases; unmatched bases: 4. For the CDR3, the DNA is TGTGCCAGCACACCGGGACAGGGGAACACCATATATTTT. It is translated as CASTPGQGNTIYF.

The chain links TRBV4-3 to TRBJ2-1; 7 positions match TRBD2. Per the germline V gene, CDR1 is LGHNA and CDR2 is YSLEER. The CDR3 is 13 amino acids. The V gene end was trimmed by 4 bases and the J gene end by 9 bases; junction bases not matched to a gene: 6. The CDR3 nucleotides read TGCGCCAGCAGCCTCGGGAGGTCGGTTGAGCAGTTCTTC. Its translation is CASSLGRSVEQFF.

The rearrangement joins TRBV7-3 to TRBJ1-1; 7 nucleotides match TRBD1. This CDR3 comprises 13 residues. The V segment lost 6 bases and the J segment 5 bases; nucleotides outside the gene matches: 6. Germline lookup yields CDR1 SGHTA and CDR2 FQGTGA. The CDR3, as DNA: TGTGCCAGCAGGAAGGGGGCGAGTACTGAAGCTTTCTTT. This encodes CASRKGASTEAFF. The full variable domain, in which reference TRBV7-3 and TRBJ1-1 provide the parts outside the CDR3, is GAGVSQTPSNKVTEKGKYVELRCDPISGHTALYWYRQSLGQGPEFLIYFQGTGAADDSGLPNDRFFAVRPEGSVSTLKIQRTERGDSAVYLCASRKGASTEAFFGQGTRLTVV.

The V call is TRBV5-8, the J call TRBJ2-1, with 7 bases aligning to TRBD2. CDR3 length: 16 amino acids. V shed 4 bases and J 5 bases; nucleotides not matched to a gene: 12. From germline, CDR1 is SGHTS and CDR2 YDEGEE. CDR3 nucleotides: TGTGCCAGCAGCCCACTAGCGACAACAATAAACAATGAGCAGTTCTTC. Translating it yields CASSPLATTINNEQFF.

The chain has TRBV30 and TRBJ2-1, with 7 positions matching TRBD2. The V segment lost 4 bases and the J segment 0 bases; nucleotides outside the gene matches: 12. Germline lookup yields CDR1 GTSNPN and CDR2 SVGIG (reference sequence). This CDR3 comprises 17 residues. The CDR3 sequence: CAWIQIGLADSYNEQFF. The CDR3 nucleotides read TGTGCCTGGATCCAGATCGGGCTAGCGGACTCCTACAATGAGCAGTTCTTC. Drawing the rest from reference TRBV30 and TRBJ2-1, the complete variable domain is SQTIHQWPATLVQPVGSPLSLECTVEGTSNPNLYWYRQAAGRGLQLLFYSVGIGQISSEVPQNLSASRPQDRQFILSSKKLLLSDSGFYLCAWIQIGLADSYNEQFFGPGTRLTVL.

The rearrangement uses TRBV10-1 and TRBJ2-3; D uncertain. CDR1 and CDR2 (germline): WNHNN, SYGVQD (reference sequence). This CDR3 contains 14 residues. V dropped 1 base and J dropped 0 bases, with 5 bases sitting between them. CDR3 bases: TGCGCCAGCAGTGAGTTCACTAGCACAGATACGCAGTATTTT. Translated: CASSEFTSTDTQYF.

The chain joins TRBV10-1 to TRBJ2-2; weak D call: TRBD2 (6 bases). Germline-derived CDR1 and CDR2 are WNHNN and SYGVQD (reference sequence). This CDR3 is built from 15 residues. The V gene lost 3 bases and the J gene lost 5 bases, with 13 bases spanning the gap. The DNA of the CDR3 is TGCGCCAGCAGTGAAGGGGCAGGGAGGACCGGGGAGCTGTTTTTT. Protein sequence: CASSEGAGRTGELFF.

V usage is TRBV5-4 and J usage is TRBJ1-2, with D possibly TRBD1 on 5 matching bases. The germline CDR1 and CDR2 sequences are SGHNT and YYREEE (reference sequence). The CDR3 runs 16 residues. V lost 2 bases, J lost 2 bases, and 16 bases lay in between. This CDR3 reads CASSLDRGRINYGYTF. CDR3 nucleotide sequence: TGTGCCAGCAGCTTAGACAGAGGCAGAATAAACTATGGCTACACCTTC.

The V call is TRBV7-9, the J call TRBJ1-2, with D uncertain. Trimming removed 1 base from V and 4 bases from J, with 10 bases in between. This CDR3 spans 14 amino acids. Germline assignment: CDR1 SEHNR and CDR2 FQNEAQ (reference sequence). CDR3 bases: TGTGCCAGCAGCTTAGTCGGTGTTTCCTATGGCTACACCTTC. Protein: CASSLVGVSYGYTF. Complete variable domain (other parts from reference TRBV7-9 and TRBJ1-2): DTGVSQNPRHKITKRGQNVTFRCDPISEHNRLYWYRQTLGQGPEFLTYFQNEAQLEKSRLLSDRFSAERPKGSFSTLEIQRTEQGDSAMYLCASSLVGVSYGYTFGSGTRLTVV.

The genes are TRBV2 and TRBJ1-5; 7 bases fit TRBD1. J was trimmed by 3 bases and V by 5 bases; bases with no gene match: 4. The CDR3 length is 14 residues. The germline V gene encodes CDR1 SNHLY and CDR2 FYNNEI. The CDR3 protein is CASSLDRVNQPQHF. For the CDR3, the DNA is TGTGCCAGCAGTCTTGACAGGGTCAATCAGCCCCAGCATTTT.

The chain is built from TRBV28 and TRBJ1-2; D remains ambiguous. Between the trimmed V and J ends, which lost 3 bases and 1 base, there was a span of 9 bases. The V gene's germline CDR1 is MDHEN and CDR2 SYDVKM. This CDR3 region has 14 residues. CDR3 loop: CASSFPRHNYGYTF. DNA for the CDR3: TGTGCCAGCAGTTTCCCCCGACATAACTATGGCTACACCTTC.

V is TRBV15 and J is TRBJ2-7, with D unclear. The germline V gene has CDR1 LNHNV and CDR2 YYDKDF (reference sequence). V was shortened by 1 base and J by 5 bases, with 3 bases between the two germline ends. This CDR3 spans 11 amino acids. CDR3 sequence reads: CATSRGDEQYF. In nucleotides, the CDR3 is TGTGCCACCAGCAGAGGCGACGAGCAGTACTTC.

The chain has TRBV6-2 or TRBV6-3 and TRBJ1-5; weak D call: TRBD1 (5 bases). Germline-derived CDR1 and CDR2 are MNHEY and SVGEGT. V lost 3 bases, J lost 2 bases, and 17 bases lay in between. The CDR3 spans 17 residues. CDR3 amino acids: CASSYSIGGRGNQPQHF. CDR3 nucleotide sequence: TGTGCCAGCAGTTATTCGATCGGGGGAAGGGGCAATCAGCCCCAGCATTTT.

This chain uses TRBV15 with TRBJ2-7; D is undetermined. V lost 0 bases and J lost 2, with 5 bases in between. Germline V gives CDR1 LNHNV, CDR2 YYDKDF (reference sequence). The CDR3 consists of 13 residues. This chain's CDR3 is CATSRERTYEQYF. The DNA for the CDR3 is TGTGCCACCAGCAGAGAGAGGACCTACGAGCAGTACTTC.

The sample holds one count of this clone. The rearrangement links TRBV2 to TRBJ2-2; weak D call: TRBD2 (5 bases). The V gene lost 3 bases and the J gene lost 6 bases, with 14 bases spanning the gap. This CDR3 is 15 amino acids long. Germline CDR1 is SNHLY and CDR2 is FYNNEI. The CDR3 reads CASSEARAAAGELFF. The DNA of the CDR3 is TGTGCCAGCAGTGAGGCGAGGGCGGCCGCCGGGGAGCTGTTTTTT. The full variable domain, in which reference TRBV2 and TRBJ2-2 provide the parts outside the CDR3, is EPEVTQTPSHQVTQMGQEVILRCVPISNHLYFYWYRQILGQKVEFLVSFYNNEISEKSEIFDDQFSVERPDGSNFTLKIRSTKLEDSAMYFCASSEARAAAGELFFGEGSRLTVL.

Notes on this clone: Additional DNA sequences in this sample encode the identical CDR3. This chain uses TRBV19 with TRBJ1-1; TRBD1 agrees at 8 bases. Germline V lookup: CDR1 LNHDA, CDR2 SQIVND (reference sequence). This CDR3 has 13 amino acids. The V segment lost 6 bases and the J segment 1 base; nucleotides outside the gene matches: 1. The CDR3 DNA follows: TGTGCCAGTAGCGGACAGGGGAACACTGAAGCTTTCTTT. Translated: CASSGQGNTEAFF.

The V gene is TRBV7-2, the J gene TRBJ1-1, with no clear D. The germline V and J ends were trimmed by 1 base and 7 bases, with 10 bases remaining between them. The CDR3 sequence is 13 residues long. The germline V gene has CDR1 SGHTA and CDR2 FQGNSA. CDR3 DNA: TGTGCCAGCAGCTTAGAGATACAGCTTGAAGCTTTCTTT. It is translated as CASSLEIQLEAFF. The full variable domain, rest sourced from reference TRBV7-2 and TRBJ1-1, is GAGVSQSPSNKVTEKGKDVELRCDPISGHTALYWYRQSLGQGLEFLIYFQGNSAPDKSGLPSDRFSAERTGGSVSTLTIQRTQQEDSAVYLCASSLEIQLEAFFGQGTRLTVV.